This TCR beta chain appears in the sequencing data of a study of blood T cell repertoires in COVID-19. Study-level background: The United States, Italy and Spain supplied acute and convalescent COVID-19 samples. From T cells, B-cell-depleted T cells, or PBMCs came the material, which was cDNA or gDNA.

Authors' methods: Amplification from reference gene primers served as the basis for estimated nucleated cell counts. The protocol was immunoSEQ multiplex PCR, while the TCRdb copy is restricted to in-frame clones and leaves out a portion. The DNA was the basis for D and trimming; V, J and clone size are from that table. The sample yields about 99,000 clones, roughly 78% seen once. The sequence was collected from a woman older than 75 with active or convalescent COVID-19. The specimen sequenced was peripheral blood.

The CDR3: CASSSGLHIATDTQYF. CDR3 coding DNA: TGTGCCAGCAGTTCGGGACTGCATATAGCCACAGATACGCAGTATTTT. This sequence joins TRBV28 and TRBJ2-3, with TRBD2 as a possible D gene (6 bases). The CDR3 length is 16 residues. Trimming removed 4 bases at V and 2 bases at J, with 16 bases between. The germline gives CDR1 MDHEN, CDR2 SYDVKM.